This is a list of T cell receptor beta chains from one sample in a study of blood T cell repertoires in COVID-19. The repertoire was sequenced with immunoSEQ multiplex PCR; TCRdb's copy has only in-frame clones and lacks some. The sample records about 180,000 clones, roughly 89% being singletons. Sequencing used PBMCs or T cells enriched from blood (not recorded which). Receptor source: a woman between 40 and 55 years old with acute COVID-19. Both conserved end residues are part of each CDR3. D genes are given only for firm matches. The size field is filled for only some rows; it gives once, few, many or a size class.

TRBD1	TRBV6-5	.	TRBJ1-1	CASRFTGEAEAFF	TGTGCCAGCAGGTTTACAGGGGAGGCTGAAGCTTTCTTT
.	TRBV4-1	.	TRBJ2-1	CASSHGESHSYNEQFF	TGCGCCAGCAGCCACGGGGAGAGCCACTCCTACAATGAGCAGTTCTTC
.	TRBV19	.	TRBJ2-3	CASSKTRGPDTQYF	TGTGCCAGTAGTAAGACTAGGGGGCCAGATACGCAGTATTTT
.	TRBV9	.	TRBJ1-2	CASSAQQGFGYTF	TGTGCCAGCAGCGCGCAACAGGGTTTTGGCTACACCTTC
.	TRBV11-3	few	TRBJ2-1	CASSLDRRGEQFF	TGTGCCAGCAGCTTAGACCGACGGGGAGAGCAGTTCTTC
TRBD2	TRBV29-1	.	TRBJ2-3	CSVRAGGSDTQYF	TGCAGCGTTAGAGCGGGGGGCTCAGATACGCAGTATTTT
.	TRBV4-3	once	TRBJ2-2	CASSPPSGRTGELFF	TGCGCCAGCAGCCCACCGTCGGGTCGCACCGGGGAGCTGTTTTTT
TRBD1	TRBV12-3/TRBV12-4	.	TRBJ2-7	CASSSDRGYEQYF	TGTGCCAGCAGTTCGGACAGGGGCTACGAGCAGTACTTC
.	TRBV11-2	.	TRBJ1-4	CASSSTLGQRNEKLFF	TGTGCCAGCAGCTCAACCCTCGGGCAGCGGAATGAAAAACTGTTTTTT
.	TRBV21-1	.	TRBJ2-4	CASSKGGLAGVKAKNIQYF	TGTGCCAGCAGCAAAGGTGGACTAGCGGGAGTAAAAGCCAAAAACATTCAGTACTTC
.	TRBV9	.	TRBJ1-5	CASSVVSGCWGKPQHF	TGTGCCAGCAGCGTAGTCTCAGGGTGCTGGGGTAAGCCCCAGCATTTT
TRBD1	TRBV18	.	TRBJ2-4	CASSPLTGPVDIQYF	TGTGCCAGCTCACCCCTGACAGGGCCTGTGGACATTCAGTACTTC
TRBD2	TRBV2	few	TRBJ2-2	CASSVGTITGELFF	TGTGCCAGCAGTGTTGGGACTATAACCGGGGAGCTGTTTTTT
.	TRBV7-9	.	TRBJ1-1	CASSLFSSNTEAFF	TGTGCCAGCAGCTTATTTAGTTCGAACACTGAAGCTTTCTTT
TRBD1	TRBV4-1	.	TRBJ1-6	CASSQGDSLGSPLHF	TGCGCCAGCAGCCAGGGGGACAGTCTCGGGTCACCCCTCCACTTT
TRBD2	TRBV29-1	.	TRBJ2-3	CSVGLAGTSTDTQYF	TGCAGCGTTGGGCTAGCGGGGACTAGCACAGATACGCAGTATTTT
.	TRBV19	.	TRBJ1-1	CASSTPGGVGNTEAFF	TGTGCCAGTAGTACCCCGGGCGGGGTGGGGAACACTGAAGCTTTCTTT
TRBD1	TRBV9	once	TRBJ2-7	CASSPSGGPYEQYF	TGTGCCAGCAGCCCGTCAGGGGGCCCCTACGAGCAGTACTTC
TRBD1	TRBV20-1	.	TRBJ2-7	CSANRGDEQYF	TGCAGTGCTAACAGGGGTGACGAGCAGTACTTC
.	TRBV5-1	.	TRBJ1-4	CASSPGDLIDNEKLFF	TGCGCCAGCAGCCCGGGGGACTTGATTGATAATGAAAAACTGTTTTTT
TRBD2	TRBV3-1/TRBV3-2	.	TRBJ2-5	CASSPELIAGETQYF	TGTGCCAGCAGCCCGGAATTAATAGCGGGAGAGACCCAGTACTTC
TRBD2	TRBV5-6	few	TRBJ2-7	CASSSVAGAYEQYF	TGTGCCAGCAGCTCGGTAGCGGGAGCCTACGAGCAGTACTTC
.	TRBV3-1/TRBV3-2	few	TRBJ1-2	CASSQRTTNYGYTF	TGTGCCAGCAGCCAACGTACAACTAACTATGGCTACACCTTC
TRBD1	TRBV23-1	.	TRBJ2-7	CASSRDRGATVTYEQYF	TGCGCCAGCAGTCGGGACAGGGGCGCAACCGTGACCTACGAGCAGTACTTC
.	TRBV10-1	.	TRBJ1-1	CASRGEENTEAFF	TGCGCCAGCAGAGGGGAAGAAAACACTGAAGCTTTCTTT
.	TRBV4-1	once	TRBJ1-1	CASSQVGGMDTEAFF	TGCGCCAGCAGCCAAGTAGGCGGAATGGACACTGAAGCTTTCTTT
.	TRBV29-1	.	TRBJ2-3	CSVEGRGLDTQYF	TGCAGCGTTGAAGGGAGAGGGCTAGATACGCAGTATTTT
.	TRBV20-1	.	TRBJ1-5	CSASLDSNQPQHF	TGCAGTGCTAGTTTAGATTCCAACCAGCCCCAGCATTTT
.	TRBV2	.	TRBJ1-6	CASSGEGYSPLHF	TGTGCCAGCAGTGGGGAGGGTTATTCACCCCTCCACTTT
.	TRBV11-2	.	TRBJ1-3	CASSPSGSLKGNTIYF	TGTGCCAGCTCCCCTTCCGGGTCTTTGAAAGGAAACACCATATATTTT
TRBD2	TRBV2	few	TRBJ2-2	CASNLGLYTNTGELFF	TGTGCCAGCAATCTGGGACTATATACGAACACCGGGGAGCTGTTTTTT
TRBD1	TRBV18	.	TRBJ1-2	CASSLDRGRGYGYTF	TGTGCCAGCTCACTTGACAGGGGGCGAGGTTATGGCTACACCTTC
TRBD1	TRBV4-1	.	TRBJ1-4	CASSHGWDSRDEKLFF	TGCGCCAGCAGCCATGGATGGGACAGCAGGGATGAAAAACTGTTTTTT
TRBD1	TRBV2	.	TRBJ2-1	CASSSGTGGDEQFF	TGTGCCAGCAGTTCCGGGACAGGGGGCGATGAGCAGTTCTTC
.	TRBV29-1	once	TRBJ1-1	CSVGQQANTEAFF	TGCAGCGTTGGACAACAGGCGAACACTGAAGCTTTCTTT
TRBD2	TRBV19	.	TRBJ2-5	CASSPIRGLAGYKETQYF	TGTGCCAGTAGTCCCATAAGGGGGCTAGCGGGGTATAAAGAGACCCAGTACTTC
.	TRBV7-6	.	TRBJ2-2	CASSFAQNTGELFF	TGTGCCAGCAGCTTTGCACAGAACACCGGGGAGCTGTTTTTT
.	TRBV5-5	once	TRBJ2-5	CASSLGTTETQYF	TGTGCCAGCAGCTTGGGGACAACCGAGACCCAGTACTTC
.	TRBV2	.	TRBJ2-5	CASKVGGAAETQYF	TGTGCCAGCAAGGTGGGGGGGGCCGCCGAGACCCAGTACTTC
.	TRBV1	.	TRBJ2-2	CTSDYIGQNNTGELFF	TGCACCAGCGACTATATCGGACAGAATAACACCGGGGAGCTGTTTTTT
.	TRBV10-3	.	TRBJ1-1	CAIRHSSRDTEAFF	TGTGCCATTCGGCACTCTTCCAGGGACACTGAAGCTTTCTTT